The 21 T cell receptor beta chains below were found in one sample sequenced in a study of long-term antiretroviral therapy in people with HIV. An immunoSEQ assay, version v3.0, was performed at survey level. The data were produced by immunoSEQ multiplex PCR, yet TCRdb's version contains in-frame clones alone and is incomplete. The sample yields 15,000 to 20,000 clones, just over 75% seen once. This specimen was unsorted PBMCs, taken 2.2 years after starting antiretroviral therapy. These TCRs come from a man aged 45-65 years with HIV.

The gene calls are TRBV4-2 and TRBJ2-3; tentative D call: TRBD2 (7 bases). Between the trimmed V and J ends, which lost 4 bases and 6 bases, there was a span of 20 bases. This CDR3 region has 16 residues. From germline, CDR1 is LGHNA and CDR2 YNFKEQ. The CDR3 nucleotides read TGTGCCAGCAGCCCCCCGAGGGGGGGGGCCATGGATACGCAGTATTTT. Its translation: CASSPPRGGAMDTQYF.

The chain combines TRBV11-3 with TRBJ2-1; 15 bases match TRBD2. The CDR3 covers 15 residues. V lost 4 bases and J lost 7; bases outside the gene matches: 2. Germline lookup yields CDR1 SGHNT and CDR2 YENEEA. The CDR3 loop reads CASSSGLAGGNEQFF. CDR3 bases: TGTGCCAGCAGCTCGGGACTAGCGGGAGGTAATGAGCAGTTCTTC.

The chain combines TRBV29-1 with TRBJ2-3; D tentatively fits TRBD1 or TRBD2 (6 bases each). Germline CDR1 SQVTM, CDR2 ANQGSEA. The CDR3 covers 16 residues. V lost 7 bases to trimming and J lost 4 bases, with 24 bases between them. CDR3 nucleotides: TGCAGCGCCGGAGACTGGAGGGCCGCAGGGGCAGATACGCAGTATTTT. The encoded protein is CSAGDWRAAGADTQYF.

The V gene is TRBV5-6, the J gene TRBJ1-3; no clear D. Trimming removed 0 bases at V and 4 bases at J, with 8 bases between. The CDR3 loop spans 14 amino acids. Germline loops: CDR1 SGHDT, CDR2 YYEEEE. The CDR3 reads CASSLGVPGNTIYF. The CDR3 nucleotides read TGTGCCAGCAGCTTGGGGGTCCCAGGAAACACCATATATTTT. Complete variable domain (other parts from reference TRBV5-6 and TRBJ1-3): DAGVTQSPTHLIKTRGQQVTLRCSPKSGHDTVSWYQQALGQGPQFIFQYYEEEERQRGNFPDRFSGHQFPNYSSELNVNALLLGDSALYLCASSLGVPGNTIYFGEGSWLTVV.

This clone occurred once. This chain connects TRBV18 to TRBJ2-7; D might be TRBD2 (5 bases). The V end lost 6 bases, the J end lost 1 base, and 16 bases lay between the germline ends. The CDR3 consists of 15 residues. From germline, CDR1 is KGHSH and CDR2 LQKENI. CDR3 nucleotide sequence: TGTGCCAGCTCCCTAGGACGGGGTTTTTCCTACGAGCAGTACTTC. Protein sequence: CASSLGRGFSYEQYF.

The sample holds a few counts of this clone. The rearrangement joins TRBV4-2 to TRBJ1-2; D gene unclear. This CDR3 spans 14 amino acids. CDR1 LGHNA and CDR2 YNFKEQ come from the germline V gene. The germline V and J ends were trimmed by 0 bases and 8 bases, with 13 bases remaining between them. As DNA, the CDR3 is TGTGCCAGCAGCCAAGATGTCTCGCCGGGCGGCTACACCTTC. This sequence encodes CASSQDVSPGGYTF.

This CDR3 reads CASSLWHDQPQHF. DNA of the CDR3: TGTGCCAGCAGCTTATGGCACGATCAGCCCCAGCATTTT. This chain links TRBV7-2 with TRBJ1-5; D is uncertain. Germline CDR1 is SGHTA and CDR2 is FQGNSA. The V end lost 2 bases, the J end lost 5 bases, and 7 bases lay between the germline ends. CDR3 length: 13 amino acids.

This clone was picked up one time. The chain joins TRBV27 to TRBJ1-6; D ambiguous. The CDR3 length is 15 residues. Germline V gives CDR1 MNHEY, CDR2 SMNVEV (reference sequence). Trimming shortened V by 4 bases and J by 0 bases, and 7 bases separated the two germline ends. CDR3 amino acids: CASSSPSSYNSPLHF. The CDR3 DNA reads TGTGCCAGCAGTTCACCGAGCTCCTATAATTCACCCCTCCACTTT.

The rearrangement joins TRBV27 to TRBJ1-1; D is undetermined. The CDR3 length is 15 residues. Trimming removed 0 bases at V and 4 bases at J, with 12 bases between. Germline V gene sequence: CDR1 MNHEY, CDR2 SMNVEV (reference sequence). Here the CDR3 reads CASSLSHMGATEAFF. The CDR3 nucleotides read TGTGCCAGCAGTTTATCCCATATGGGTGCCACTGAAGCTTTCTTT.

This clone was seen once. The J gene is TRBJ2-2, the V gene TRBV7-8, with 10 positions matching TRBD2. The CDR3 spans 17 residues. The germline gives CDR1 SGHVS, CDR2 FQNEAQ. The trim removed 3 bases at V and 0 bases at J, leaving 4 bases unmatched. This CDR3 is CASSFLSGRPNTGELFF. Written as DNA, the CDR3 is TGTGCCAGCAGCTTCCTTAGCGGGAGGCCGAACACCGGGGAGCTGTTTTTT.

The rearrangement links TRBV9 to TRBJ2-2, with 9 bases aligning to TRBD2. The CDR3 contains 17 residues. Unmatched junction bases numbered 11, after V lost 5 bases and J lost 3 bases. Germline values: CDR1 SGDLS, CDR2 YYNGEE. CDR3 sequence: CASSQTSGSLHTGELFF. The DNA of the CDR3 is TGTGCCAGCAGTCAGACTAGCGGAAGCCTGCACACCGGGGAGCTGTTTTTT.

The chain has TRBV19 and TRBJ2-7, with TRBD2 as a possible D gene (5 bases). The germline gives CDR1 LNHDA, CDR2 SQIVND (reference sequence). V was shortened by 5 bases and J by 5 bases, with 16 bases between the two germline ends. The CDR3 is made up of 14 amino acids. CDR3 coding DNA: TGTGCCAGTAGTCCCGCCGGCGGGTGGGACGAGCAGTACTTC. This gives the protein CASSPAGGWDEQYF.

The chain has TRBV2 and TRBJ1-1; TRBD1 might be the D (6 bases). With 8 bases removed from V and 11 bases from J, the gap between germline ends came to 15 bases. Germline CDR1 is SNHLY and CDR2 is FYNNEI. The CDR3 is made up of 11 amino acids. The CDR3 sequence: CASRPQGMAFF. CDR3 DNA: TGTGCCAGCCGACCCCAGGGGATGGCTTTCTTT.

Here the CDR3 DNA reads TGTGCCAGCAGCTTCTTTATGGGCTCACCCCTCCACTTT. Encoded protein: CASSFFMGSPLHF. The V call is TRBV7-8, the J call TRBJ1-6; D gene ambiguous. Between the trimmed V and J ends, which lost 3 bases and 10 bases, there was a span of 10 bases. In germline, CDR1 is SGHVS, CDR2 FQNEAQ. The CDR3 covers 13 residues.

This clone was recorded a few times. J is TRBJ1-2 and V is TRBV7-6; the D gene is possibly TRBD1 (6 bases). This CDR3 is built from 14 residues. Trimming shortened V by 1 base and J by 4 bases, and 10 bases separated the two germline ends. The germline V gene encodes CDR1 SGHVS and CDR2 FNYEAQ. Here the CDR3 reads CASSLGLGGYGYTF. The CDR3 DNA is TGTGCCAGCAGCTTAGGGCTAGGGGGCTATGGCTACACCTTC. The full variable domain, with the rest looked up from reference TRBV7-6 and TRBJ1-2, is GAGVSQSPRYKVTKRGQDVALRCDPISGHVSLYWYRQALGQGPEFLTYFNYEAQQDKSGLPNDRFSAERPEGSISTLTIQRTEQRDSAMYRCASSLGLGGYGYTFGSGTRLTVV.

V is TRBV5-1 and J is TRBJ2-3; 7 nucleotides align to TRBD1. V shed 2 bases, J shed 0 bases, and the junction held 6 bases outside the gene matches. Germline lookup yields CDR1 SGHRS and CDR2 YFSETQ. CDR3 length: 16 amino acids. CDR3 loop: CASSFGQVWSTDTQYF. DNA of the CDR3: TGCGCCAGCAGCTTTGGACAGGTATGGAGCACAGATACGCAGTATTTT. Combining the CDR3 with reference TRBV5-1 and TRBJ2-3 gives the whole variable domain KAGVTQTPRYLIKTRGQQVTLSCSPISGHRSVSWYQQTPGQGLQFLFEYFSETQRNKGNFPGRFSGRQFSNSRSEMNVSTLELGDSALYLCASSFGQVWSTDTQYFGPGTRLTVL.

The CDR3 DNA is TGTGCCAGCCAGGGCAACCCCCAAGAGACCCAGTACTTC. Protein sequence: CASQGNPQETQYF. J is TRBJ2-5 and V is TRBV7-9; TRBD1 might be the D (5 bases). The V end lost 8 bases, the J end lost 1 base, and 11 bases lay between the germline ends. Germline CDR1 and CDR2: SEHNR and FQNEAQ (reference sequence). CDR3 length equals 13 residues.

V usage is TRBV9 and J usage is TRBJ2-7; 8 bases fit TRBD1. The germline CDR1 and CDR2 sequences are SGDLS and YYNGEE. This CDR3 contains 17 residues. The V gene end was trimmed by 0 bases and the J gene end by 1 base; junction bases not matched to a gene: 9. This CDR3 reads CASSVGRQGRPSYEQYF. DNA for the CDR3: TGTGCCAGCAGCGTAGGGAGACAGGGGCGCCCATCCTACGAGCAGTACTTC.

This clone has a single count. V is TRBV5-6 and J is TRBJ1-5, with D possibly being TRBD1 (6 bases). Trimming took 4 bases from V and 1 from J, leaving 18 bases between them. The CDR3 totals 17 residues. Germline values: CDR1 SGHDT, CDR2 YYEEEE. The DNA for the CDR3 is TGTGCCAGCAGCCGGAGCGTAGGGGGAGGCAGCAATCAGCCCCAGCATTTT. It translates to CASSRSVGGGSNQPQHF.

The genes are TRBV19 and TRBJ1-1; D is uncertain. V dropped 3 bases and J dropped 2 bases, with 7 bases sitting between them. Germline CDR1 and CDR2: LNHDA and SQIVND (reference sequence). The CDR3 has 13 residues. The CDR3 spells CASSMRRNTEAFF. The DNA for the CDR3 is TGTGCCAGTAGTATGCGTAGAAACACTGAAGCTTTCTTT.

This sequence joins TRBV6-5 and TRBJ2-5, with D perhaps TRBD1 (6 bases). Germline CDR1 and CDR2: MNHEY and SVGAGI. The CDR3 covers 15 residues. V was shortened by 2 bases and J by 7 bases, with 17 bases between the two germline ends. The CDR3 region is CASSYDNRDGGTQYF. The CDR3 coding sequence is TGTGCCAGCAGTTACGACAACAGGGACGGAGGGACCCAGTACTTC.